These T cell receptor beta chains were read from a single sample in a study of blood T cell repertoires in COVID-19. TCRdb's copy holds only in-frame clones and misses some; the assay was immunoSEQ multiplex PCR. This sample has fewer than 350,000 clones; 80% to 90% occur once, and the top ten carry around 12%. Material for sequencing was peripheral blood. Receptors were obtained from a woman aged 25 to 45 with COVID-19, enrolled during active disease. Each CDR3 is given with its conserved first and last residue. A D gene is named only where the DNA matches it firmly.

V gene,J gene,D gene,CDR3 protein,CDR3 DNA
TRBV19,TRBJ1-3,TRBD1,CASSLQGAGNTIYF,TGTGCCAGTAGTCTACAGGGGGCTGGAAACACCATATATTTT
TRBV19,TRBJ1-3,TRBD1,CASSLRDRALSGNTIYF,TGTGCCAGTTCCCTCCGGGACAGAGCTCTCTCTGGAAACACCATATATTTT
TRBV7-9,TRBJ2-5,TRBD2,CASSQRTREETQYF,TGTGCCAGCAGCCAGAGGACTAGGGAAGAGACCCAGTACTTC
TRBV7-6,TRBJ2-7,NA,CASSSQAMESGDTYEQYF,TGTGCCAGCAGCTCCCAAGCGATGGAAAGCGGCGACACCTACGAGCAGTACTTC
TRBV13,TRBJ2-3,TRBD2,CASSPLAGRRTDTQYF,TGTGCCAGCAGTCCTCTAGCGGGGCGTCGTACAGATACGCAGTATTTT
TRBV6-5,TRBJ1-5,NA,CASSYQGLGNQPQHF,TGTGCCAGCAGTTACCAGGGGTTGGGCAATCAGCCCCAGCATTTT
TRBV19,TRBJ2-1,TRBD2,CASSATSGGHNEQFF,TGTGCCAGTAGTGCGACTAGCGGGGGGCACAATGAGCAGTTCTTC
TRBV5-4,TRBJ2-1,NA,CASSPLQGLKNEQFF,TGTGCCAGCAGCCCACTACAGGGTTTAAAGAATGAGCAGTTCTTC
TRBV5-4,TRBJ2-7,TRBD1,CASSRSSGQGVYEQYF,TGTGCCAGCAGCCGCTCCTCGGGACAGGGGGTTTACGAGCAGTACTTC
TRBV7-9,TRBJ2-3,TRBD2,CASSSGLVDTQYF,TGTGCCAGCAGCTCGGGACTAGTAGATACGCAGTATTTT